The clone carrying this T cell receptor (beta chain) was observed at least ten times. Antigen: not known. The sample is drawn from a study of T cells in Graves' hyperthyroidism and ophthalmopathy. Study in general: Staff took peripheral blood when the initial diagnosis was made, before any treatment began. Notes on the study in general: Most clonotypes that expanded in the thyroid above 0.001 also showed up in blood.

The CDR3 regions of TCR beta were amplified from RNA transcripts. The TCR CDR3 first-round RT-PCR relied on the HTBI primer set. TCRdb processed the multiplex PCR reads anew with MiXCR; each CDR3 protein has one entry. Here the sample spans about 200,000 distinct CDR3 sequences, over 15% being singletons. Calling Graves' hyperthyroidism stable meant ophthalmopathy did not progress within 18 months. Those with hyperthyroidism were 18 to 65 years old, newly diagnosed, and ill for under 2 months. The sequence was collected from a man aged 50-59 years with Graves' hyperthyroidism. The sequenced sample consisted of blood.

CDR3 nucleotides: TGTGCCAGCAGTTACTTGACAGTCGCCGGGCAGTACTTC. Translated: CASSYLTVAGQYF. V and J are TRBV6-2 or TRBV6-3 and TRBJ2-7; perhaps TRBD1 as D (5 bases). Between the trimmed V and J ends, which lost 1 base and 9 bases, there was a span of 13 bases. Germline values: CDR1 MNHEY, CDR2 SVGEGT. This CDR3 contains 13 residues.